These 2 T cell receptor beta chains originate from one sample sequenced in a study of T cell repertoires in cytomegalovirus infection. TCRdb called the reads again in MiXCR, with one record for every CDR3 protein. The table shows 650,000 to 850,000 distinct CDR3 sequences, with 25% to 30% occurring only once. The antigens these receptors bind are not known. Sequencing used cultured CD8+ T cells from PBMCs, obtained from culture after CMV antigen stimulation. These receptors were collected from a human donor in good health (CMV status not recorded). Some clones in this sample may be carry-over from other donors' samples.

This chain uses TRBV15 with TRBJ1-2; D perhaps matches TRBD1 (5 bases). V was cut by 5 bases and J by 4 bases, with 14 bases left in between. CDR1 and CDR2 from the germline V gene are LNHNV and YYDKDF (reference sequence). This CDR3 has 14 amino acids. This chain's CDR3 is CATSPQGGIYGYTF. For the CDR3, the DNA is TGTGCCACCAGCCCCCAGGGAGGGATCTATGGCTACACCTTC.

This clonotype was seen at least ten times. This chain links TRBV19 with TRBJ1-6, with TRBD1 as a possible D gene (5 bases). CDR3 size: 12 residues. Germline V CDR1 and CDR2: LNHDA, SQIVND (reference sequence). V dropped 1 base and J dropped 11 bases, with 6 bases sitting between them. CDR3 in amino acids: CASSIAGTPLHF. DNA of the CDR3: TGTGCCAGTAGTATAGCAGGGACACCCCTCCACTTT.